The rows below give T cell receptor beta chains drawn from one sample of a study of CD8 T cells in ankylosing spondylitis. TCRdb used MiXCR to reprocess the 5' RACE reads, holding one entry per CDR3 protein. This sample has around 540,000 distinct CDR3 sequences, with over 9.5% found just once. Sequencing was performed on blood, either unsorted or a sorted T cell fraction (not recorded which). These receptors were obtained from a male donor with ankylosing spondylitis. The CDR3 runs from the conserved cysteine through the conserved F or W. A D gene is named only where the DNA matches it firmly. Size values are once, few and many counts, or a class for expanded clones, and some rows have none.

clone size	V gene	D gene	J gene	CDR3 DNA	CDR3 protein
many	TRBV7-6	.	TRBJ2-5	TGTGCCAGCAGCTTGGTGGCAGGGTCCGAGACCCAGTACTTC	CASSLVAGSETQYF
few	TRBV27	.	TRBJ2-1	TGTGCCAGCAGTACCCTAGACTCCTACAATGAGCAGTTCTTC	CASSTLDSYNEQFF
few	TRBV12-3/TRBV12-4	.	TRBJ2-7	TGTGCCAGCAGTTTATGGTTCGACGAGCAGTACTTC	CASSLWFDEQYF
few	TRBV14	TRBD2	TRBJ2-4	TGTGCCAGCAGCCAAGACCGGGGGGATATTGACATTCAGTACTTC	CASSQDRGDIDIQYF
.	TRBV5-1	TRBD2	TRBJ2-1	TGCGCCAGCAGCTTGGGAGCGGGAGGCAAAGAGCAGTTCTTC	CASSLGAGGKEQFF
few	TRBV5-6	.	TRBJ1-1	TGTGCCAGCAGCTTGGCACAGGGATATAGAACTGAAGCTTTCTTT	CASSLAQGYRTEAFF
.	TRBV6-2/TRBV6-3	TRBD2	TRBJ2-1	TGTGCCAGCAGCCACCGGACTAGCGCGAGTGAGCAGTTCTTC	CASSHRTSASEQFF
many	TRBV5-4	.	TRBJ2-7	TGTGCCAGCAGCCAACAGGGACTCCCAGGCGAGCAGTACTTC	CASSQQGLPGEQYF
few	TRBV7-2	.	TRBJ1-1	TGTGCCAGCAGGGAACTTCAGAACACTGAAGCTTTCTTT	CASRELQNTEAFF
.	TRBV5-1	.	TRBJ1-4	TGCGCCAGCAGCTTGGAAGGCCGGAATGAAAAACTGTTTTTT	CASSLEGRNEKLFF
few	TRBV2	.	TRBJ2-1	TGTGCCAGCAGTGCTAGGGAAGTTCCCTACAATGAGCAGTTCTTC	CASSAREVPYNEQFF
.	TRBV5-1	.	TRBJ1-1	TGCGCCAGCAGCGACGGCGGGGCGGACAACACTGAAGCTTTCTTT	CASSDGGADNTEAFF
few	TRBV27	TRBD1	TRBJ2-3	TGTGCCAGCAGTTTACCGGACAGGATAGGTAGAGATACGCAGTATTTT	CASSLPDRIGRDTQYF